This TCR beta chain was retrieved from a study of shared clonotypes between healthy human individuals. Whole-study results and caveats: Since donors were few, the genetic and exposure-history diversity represented was limited.

The assay was carried out at the deep level. Study processing details: ImmunoSEQ yielded junction-only sequences lacking quality scores, so filtering differed. Profiling relied on immunoSEQ multiplex PCR, and the TCRdb table lists in-frame clones only, not all of them. The D gene and trimming were derived from the DNA, and the V and J assignments and clone size from that table. This table holds 400,000 to 550,000 clones, about 80% found once. In regard to this clone: Its antigen is unidentified.

With 3 bases clipped from V and 5 bases from J, the junction kept 10 bases outside the gene matches. Germline V gene sequence: CDR1 MDHEN, CDR2 SYDVKM. This CDR3 is 16 amino acids long. The gene calls are TRBV28 and TRBJ1-1; 9 bases are shared with TRBD1. The TCR was taken from a woman in her thirties or forties in good health. Some clones in this sample may be carry-over from other donors' samples. Sequencing was done on a sample of PBMCs. Written as DNA, the CDR3 is TGTGCCAGCAGTTTTAACCGGGGACAGGGACGAACTGAAGCTTTCTTT. It is translated as CASSFNRGQGRTEAFF. The complete variable domain, with remaining parts taken from reference TRBV28 and TRBJ1-1, reads DVKVTQSSRYLVKRTGEKVFLECVQDMDHENMFWYRQDPGLGLRLIYFSYDVKMKEKGDIPEGYSVSREKKERFSLILESASTNQTSMYLCASSFNRGQGRTEAFFGQGTRLTVV.